Reported below is one T cell receptor (beta chain). The antigen is unknown. This sample is drawn from a study of T cell responses to AZD1222 COVID-19 vaccine. Findings and caveats of the study: Spike-specific TCR breadth and depth went up after people got two AZD1222 doses.

Generated by immunoSEQ multiplex PCR, the TCRdb table keeps only in-frame clones and is missing some. Among roughly 100,000 clones listed, 84% were seen once. The CDR3 totals 15 residues. Germline-derived CDR1 and CDR2 are MDHEN and SYDVKM. V shed 7 bases and J 0 bases; nucleotides not matched to a gene: 5. Sample: peripheral blood, taken on day 0 of AZD1222 vaccination. The sequence derives from an adult in good health. The V and J genes are TRBV28 and TRBJ2-2, with TRBD2 identical over 7 bases. CDR3 in amino acids: CASTLGGANTGELFF. In nucleotides, the CDR3 is TGTGCCAGCACTCTTGGGGGGGCGAACACCGGGGAGCTGTTTTTT.